This entry describes one T cell receptor (beta chain). CDR1 is MDHEN, CDR2 SYDVKM, per germline. The CDR3 length is 15 residues. V was clipped by 3 bases and J by 3 bases, with 11 bases between them. The data originate from a study of blood T cell repertoires in COVID-19. Study information: Acute-phase and convalescent COVID-19 samples originated in the United States, Italy and Spain.

As processed by the authors: Reference gene primer amplification gave nucleated cell count estimates. Sequenced by immunoSEQ multiplex PCR; TCRdb stores in-frame clones only, minus some. That table supplies the V and J calls and clone size; D and trimming were determined from the DNA. The sample contains about 400,000 clones, 80% to 90% of which appear only once. Two consecutive negative NP/OP PCR tests, clearance, or resolved symptoms defined Cohort 3 recovery. The TCR sequence derives from a woman in her 50s who had recovered from COVID-19. The V call is TRBV28, the J call TRBJ2-2, with D uncertain. The sequencing input was PBMCs or T cells enriched from blood (not recorded which). CDR3 bases: TGTGCCAGCAGTTTTTATGTGGAGTACACCGGGGAGCTGTTTTTT. It translates to CASSFYVEYTGELFF. The full variable domain, its missing parts supplied by reference TRBV28 and TRBJ2-2, is DVKVTQSSRYLVKRTGEKVFLECVQDMDHENMFWYRQDPGLGLRLIYFSYDVKMKEKGDIPEGYSVSREKKERFSLILESASTNQTSMYLCASSFYVEYTGELFFGEGSRLTVL.